A single sample is the source of the 19 T cell receptor beta chains below, sequenced in a study of a mutant IDH1 vaccine in newly diagnosed glioma. TCRdb's copy holds only in-frame clones and misses some; the assay was immunoSEQ multiplex PCR. Among 50,000 to 75,000 clones listed, around 80% were seen once. Stated time point: week 5, during vaccination. In every dose of vaccine, 300 ug of mutant IDH1 20-mer peptide was given alongside topical imiquimod. Their antigens remain unidentified. The sequenced sample was PBMCs, obtained from a glioma patient whose treatment included an IDH1 peptide vaccine. The receptors were sampled from a woman between 45 and 60 years old with glioma.

The chain combines TRBV5-1 with TRBJ1-6; no clear D. The CDR3 length is 16 residues. Germline CDR1 SGHRS, CDR2 YFSETQ. V was cut by 0 bases and J by 5 bases, with 12 bases left in between. CDR3 coding DNA: TGCGCCAGCAGCTTGGACGGGGTGGGTGATAATTCACCCCTCCACTTT. Protein product: CASSLDGVGDNSPLHF.

The chain carries TRBV5-1 and TRBJ1-3, with D possibly TRBD1 on 5 matching bases. Germline V gene sequence: CDR1 SGHRS, CDR2 YFSETQ. The CDR3 runs 19 residues. Between the trimmed V and J ends, which lost 0 bases and 5 bases, there was a span of 24 bases. The CDR3 DNA follows: TGCGCCAGCAGCTTGGACTGGGCAGGGCCGATACAGTCCAGAAACACCATATATTTT. Protein sequence: CASSLDWAGPIQSRNTIYF.

The chain uses TRBV5-1 and TRBJ2-5; D possibly matches TRBD1 or TRBD2 (5 bases each). V was shortened by 5 bases and J by 1 base, with 15 bases between the two germline ends. Germline V gives CDR1 SGHRS, CDR2 YFSETQ. This CDR3 is built from 15 residues. As DNA, the CDR3 is TGCGCCAGCAGTCCTACCGGGACCACCCAAGAGACCCAGTACTTC. Translated: CASSPTGTTQETQYF.

V is TRBV5-8 and J is TRBJ1-2; maybe TRBD1 (5 bases). CDR1 and CDR2 from the germline V gene are SGHTS and YDEGEE. V dropped 4 bases and J dropped 6 bases, with 22 bases sitting between them. The CDR3 spans 16 residues. This CDR3 reads CASSLGFEAGRDGYTF. The CDR3 DNA follows: TGTGCCAGCAGCCTGGGGTTTGAAGCAGGGAGGGATGGCTACACCTTC. The full variable domain, its missing parts supplied by reference TRBV5-8 and TRBJ1-2, is EAGVTQSPTHLIKTRGQQATLRCSPISGHTSVYWYQQALGLGLQFLLWYDEGEERNRGNFPPRFSGRQFPNYSSELNVNALELEDSALYLCASSLGFEAGRDGYTFGSGTRLTVV.

The chain employs TRBV5-1 and TRBJ1-1; 9 nucleotides line up with TRBD1. The V and J ends lost 3 bases and 2 bases, in that order; junction bases with no gene match: 5. Germline lookup yields CDR1 SGHRS and CDR2 YFSETQ. The CDR3 loop spans 15 amino acids. In DNA form, the CDR3 reads TGCGCCAGCAGCTCCCAGGGACAGGGAAACACTGAAGCTTTCTTT. This translates into CASSSQGQGNTEAFF.

J is TRBJ2-7 and V is TRBV9; tentative D call: TRBD1 (5 bases). Germline values: CDR1 SGDLS, CDR2 YYNGEE. The CDR3 totals 15 residues. The V gene lost 0 bases and the J gene lost 0 bases, with 10 bases spanning the gap. DNA for the CDR3: TGTGCCAGCAGCGTAGGGGGCGAGGTCTCCTACGAGCAGTACTTC. It codes for CASSVGGEVSYEQYF.

This chain joins TRBV9 and TRBJ2-7, with a tentative D call TRBD1 (6 bases). Deletions cut 4 bases from V and 6 bases from J, with 14 bases between. CDR3 size: 13 residues. The germline gives CDR1 SGDLS, CDR2 YYNGEE. The CDR3 sequence: CASSTHTGSEQYF. CDR3 sequence (DNA): TGTGCCAGCAGCACCCACACAGGGTCCGAGCAGTACTTC.

The CDR3 DNA is TGTGCCAGCAGTACTCTAAGTAAGGGGGCTAGAACAGATACGCAGTATTTT. Its protein product is CASSTLSKGARTDTQYF. V usage is TRBV27 and J usage is TRBJ2-3, with TRBD1 matching over 7 bases. This CDR3 has 17 residues. Trimming at V came to 5 bases and at J to 3 bases, leaving 14 bases not matched to a gene. From germline, CDR1 is MNHEY and CDR2 SMNVEV (reference sequence).

Here the CDR3 DNA reads TGTGCCAGCAGCGTCGGGACAGGGCCGAATTCACCCCTCCACTTT. Translation: CASSVGTGPNSPLHF. The chain uses TRBV9 and TRBJ1-6, with TRBD1 matching 9 bases. With V trimmed by 2 bases and J by 7 bases, 4 bases remained unmatched. Germline loops: CDR1 SGDLS, CDR2 YYNGEE. The CDR3 spans 15 residues.

This clone was found a few times. J is TRBJ1-2 and V is TRBV6-5, with D perhaps TRBD1 (5 bases). V lost 6 bases, J lost 1 base, and 15 bases lay in between. The germline V gene encodes CDR1 MNHEY and CDR2 SVGAGI. This CDR3 is 15 amino acids long. For the CDR3, the DNA is TGTGCCAGCAGCAACGGGGGAAATCATAACTATGGCTACACCTTC. It specifies CASSNGGNHNYGYTF.

The chain employs TRBV6-5 and TRBJ1-5; 7 nucleotides line up with TRBD1. The CDR3 has 11 residues. CDR1 and CDR2 from the germline V gene are MNHEY and SVGAGI. V lost 6 bases and J lost 15; bases outside the gene matches: 8. The CDR3 protein is CASRTGTDWHF. As DNA, the CDR3 is TGTGCCAGCAGGACCGGGACAGATTGGCATTTT.

This chain joins TRBV4-2 and TRBJ1-6; D not resolved. Germline V CDR1 and CDR2: LGHNA, YNFKEQ. The CDR3 consists of 17 residues. V gave up 4 bases and J gave up 5 bases, with 18 bases separating them. The CDR3 spells CASSREPIGQNNSPLHF. CDR3 coding DNA: TGTGCCAGCAGCCGAGAACCCATCGGGCAAAATAATTCACCCCTCCACTTT.

CDR3 loop: CASSKAGGPNTDTQYF. The CDR3 nucleotides are TGTGCCAGCTCAAAGGCGGGGGGGCCAAACACAGATACGCAGTATTTT. The J gene is TRBJ2-3, the V gene TRBV11-3; 9 bases line up with TRBD2. The germline gives CDR1 SGHNT, CDR2 YENEEA. After removal of 8 bases from V and 2 bases from J, the junction contained 11 bases not matched to a gene. This CDR3 is 16 amino acids long.

V gene TRBV5-1 combines with J gene TRBJ1-6, with D unresolved. V was shortened by 2 bases and J by 10 bases, with 13 bases between the two germline ends. The V gene's germline CDR1 is SGHRS and CDR2 YFSETQ. The CDR3 consists of 14 residues. The CDR3 nucleotides read TGCGCCAGCAGCTTTATCTCGGAGTACTCACCCCTCCACTTT. This sequence encodes CASSFISEYSPLHF.

The chain uses TRBV6-5 and TRBJ1-4, with 7 bases identical to TRBD1. There are 15 residues in the CDR3. Trimming took 6 bases from V and 3 from J; bases not matched to a gene: 7. Germline CDR1 and CDR2: MNHEY and SVGAGI. CDR3 in DNA: TGTGCCAGCAGACAATCAGGGGGTTCTAATGAAAAACTGTTTTTT. This sequence encodes CASRQSGGSNEKLFF.

This clone was counted a few times. The chain is built from TRBV5-1 and TRBJ1-1; TRBD1 aligns across 7 bases. The ends lost 4 bases at V and 4 bases at J; junction bases unmatched: 10. The V gene's germline CDR1 is SGHRS and CDR2 YFSETQ. This CDR3 has 15 amino acids. The CDR3 here is CASSPRTGDGTEAFF. CDR3 sequence (DNA): TGCGCCAGCAGCCCGCGTACAGGGGATGGCACTGAAGCTTTCTTT. The whole variable domain, filled in from reference TRBV5-1 and TRBJ1-1, reads KAGVTQTPRYLIKTRGQQVTLSCSPISGHRSVSWYQQTPGQGLQFLFEYFSETQRNKGNFPGRFSGRQFSNSRSEMNVSTLELGDSALYLCASSPRTGDGTEAFFGQGTRLTVV.

The chain employs TRBV7-6 and TRBJ2-3; TRBD2 matches at 9 bases. The germline CDR1 and CDR2 sequences are SGHVS and FNYEAQ. The V and J ends lost 5 bases and 3 bases, in that order; junction bases with no gene match: 9. This CDR3 has 16 residues. CDR3 nucleotides: TGTGCCAGCAGCCTCCTACCGGGACTAGCTACAGATACGCAGTATTTT. It is translated as CASSLLPGLATDTQYF.

V gene TRBV7-2 combines with J gene TRBJ1-1, with TRBD1 identical over 8 bases. The CDR3 runs to 14 residues. After removal of 5 bases from V and 2 bases from J, the junction contained 4 bases not matched to a gene. Germline V gene data show CDR1 as SGHTA and CDR2 as FQGNSA. The CDR3 reads CASSAQGANTEAFF. The CDR3 DNA reads as TGTGCCAGCAGCGCCCAGGGGGCAAACACTGAAGCTTTCTTT.

The chain links TRBV7-3 to TRBJ2-7; D may be TRBD1 (7 bases). The germline V gene has CDR1 SGHTA and CDR2 FQGTGA. The CDR3 extends over 15 amino acids. Trimming stripped 3 bases from V and 9 bases from J, with 21 bases between. CDR3 nucleotide sequence: TGTGCCAGCAGCTTGACTGGGACAGCAGCAGCGGGGCAGTACTTC. It encodes CASSLTGTAAAGQYF.